A single sample gave rise to the 18 T cell receptor beta chains below, sequenced in a study of cytomegalovirus exposure and HLA in healthy donors. PCR employed 60 Vbeta and 13 Jbeta primers. Using immunoSEQ multiplex PCR, the repertoire was profiled, and TCRdb retains in-frame clones only, with some absent. The sample lists roughly 71,000 clones; approximately 70% were seen once. The sample consisted of PBMCs. These receptors all come from a man aged 40-49 years in good health and CMV-seropositive.

The chain couples TRBV7-9 to TRBJ2-1; 12 bases fit TRBD2. The J segment lost 6 bases and the V segment lost 3 bases, leaving 6 bases of the junction unmatched. From germline, CDR1 is SEHNR and CDR2 FQNEAQ (reference sequence). The CDR3 spans 16 residues. CDR3 sequence (DNA): TGTGCCAGCAGCTTTTTCGGGACTAGCGGGTTCAATGAGCAGTTCTTC. Its protein product is CASSFFGTSGFNEQFF.

The genes are TRBV5-6 and TRBJ1-6; D is possibly TRBD1 (5 bases). Trimming took 4 bases from V and 4 from J, leaving 21 bases between them. Germline-derived CDR1 and CDR2 are SGHDT and YYEEEE. This CDR3 contains 18 residues. The chain's CDR3 is CASSTGGTIGLYNSPLHF. The CDR3 DNA is TGTGCCAGCAGCACCGGGGGGACGATCGGGCTTTATAATTCACCCCTCCACTTT.

A few counts support this clone. This chain joins TRBV5-4 and TRBJ2-1; TRBD2 aligns across 8 bases. Germline CDR1 and CDR2: SGHNT and YYREEE (reference sequence). There are 14 residues in the CDR3. Trimming at V came to 6 bases and at J to 0 bases, leaving 2 bases not matched to a gene. DNA of the CDR3: TGTGCCAGCATGGCGGGGGGCTCCTACAATGAGCAGTTCTTC. It is translated as CASMAGGSYNEQFF.

This chain uses TRBV6-1 with TRBJ2-1, with D perhaps matching TRBD2 (6 bases). The V gene's germline CDR1 is MNHNS and CDR2 SASEGT. With 7 bases removed from V and 12 bases from J, the gap between germline ends came to 16 bases. This CDR3 spans 12 amino acids. As DNA, the CDR3 is TGTGCCAGCACCCGCGCGGGGTGGGGGCAGTTCTTC. It yields the protein CASTRAGWGQFF.

V gene TRBV28 combines with J gene TRBJ1-3, with 9 bases matching TRBD1. The CDR3 loop spans 18 amino acids. CDR1 and CDR2 from the germline V gene are MDHEN and SYDVKM. The V and J ends lost 4 bases and 0 bases, in that order; junction bases with no gene match: 10. In nucleotides, the CDR3 is TGTGCCAGCAGTTCTATGACGGACAGGGGCATCTCTGGAAACACCATATATTTT. Residues: CASSSMTDRGISGNTIYF.

The J gene is TRBJ1-2, the V gene TRBV10-3; maybe TRBD1 (5 bases). V was pared by 6 bases and J by 0 bases, with 17 bases between. The CDR3 consists of 16 residues. Germline CDR1 is ENHRY and CDR2 is SYGVKD. CDR3 loop: CAIRGGDSPANYGYTF. DNA for the CDR3: TGTGCCATCAGGGGGGGTGACAGCCCGGCTAACTATGGCTACACCTTC.

The table lists this clone with a few counts. The chain recombines TRBV5-6 with TRBJ2-1, with TRBD2 identical over 9 bases. The CDR3 spans 16 residues. V lost 2 bases to trimming and J lost 4 bases; unmatched junction nucleotides: 7. CDR1 and CDR2 from the germline V gene are SGHDT and YYEEEE. CDR3 bases: TGTGCCAGCAGCTTAAGCCCAGCGGGGGGTTACAATGAGCAGTTCTTC. Residues: CASSLSPAGGYNEQFF.

This chain uses TRBV6-9 with TRBJ2-2, with 12 bases fitting TRBD2. Unmatched junction bases numbered 6, after V lost 6 bases and J lost 4 bases. This CDR3 is 16 amino acids long. The V gene's germline CDR1 is MNHGY and CDR2 SVAAGI. As DNA, the CDR3 is TGTGCCAGCAGCCCGAGGACTAGCGGGACCACCGGGGAGCTGTTTTTT. It codes for CASSPRTSGTTGELFF.

The chain joins TRBV2 to TRBJ2-7; a possible D gene is TRBD2 (6 bases). This CDR3 is built from 12 residues. Per the germline V gene, CDR1 is SNHLY and CDR2 is FYNNEI. V was pared by 4 bases and J by 6 bases, with 10 bases between. In nucleotides, the CDR3 is TGTGCCAGCAGTGTGGAGGGTGGCGAGCAGTACTTC. This gives the protein CASSVEGGEQYF.

This clone appeared a single time. The rearrangement joins TRBV5-4 to TRBJ2-7; D is ambiguous. This CDR3 is built from 13 residues. V lost 4 bases, J lost 5 bases, and 13 bases lay in between. CDR1 is SGHNT, CDR2 YYREEE, per germline (reference sequence). CDR3 DNA: TGTGCCAGCAGCCTTACAGTGTCCCACGAGCAGTACTTC. Its translation: CASSLTVSHEQYF.

The V and J genes are TRBV19 and TRBJ2-2; 10 bases match TRBD1. Germline V gene lookup returns CDR1 LNHDA and CDR2 SQIVND (reference sequence). The CDR3 contains 16 residues. After removal of 11 bases from V and 4 bases from J, the junction contained 13 bases not matched to a gene. CDR3 DNA: TGTGCCGCCTCCTCCAGGGGGACAGGGGTCACCGGGGAGCTGTTTTTT. Its translation: CAASSRGTGVTGELFF.

The chain recombines TRBV19 with TRBJ1-1; no clear D. The CDR3 loop spans 12 amino acids. The germline V and J ends were trimmed by 5 bases and 4 bases, with 8 bases remaining between them. Looked up from germline, CDR1 is LNHDA and CDR2 is SQIVND (reference sequence). CDR3 nucleotides: TGTGCCAGTAGTTCTTGGCCCACTGAAGCTTTCTTT. Its protein is CASSSWPTEAFF.

The rearrangement uses TRBV5-1 and TRBJ2-1, with TRBD2 identical over 7 bases. Unmatched junction bases numbered 9, after V lost 0 bases and J lost 9 bases. Germline V CDR1 and CDR2: SGHRS, YFSETQ. The CDR3 has 15 amino acids. DNA of the CDR3: TGCGCCAGCAGCTTGGTGGGGCAGGGAGGGGTTGAGCAGTTCTTC. Translated, it gives CASSLVGQGGVEQFF.

The genes are TRBV28 and TRBJ1-6; no clear D gene. CDR1 and CDR2 (germline): MDHEN, SYDVKM. This CDR3 contains 13 residues. V was shortened by 5 bases and J by 5 bases, with 7 bases between the two germline ends. The CDR3 sequence is CASSDLDNSPLHF. CDR3 nucleotide sequence: TGTGCCAGCAGTGACTTAGATAATTCACCCCTCCACTTT.

The chain uses TRBV5-1 and TRBJ1-1; possible D gene TRBD1, 5 bases. The CDR3 spans 14 residues. Per germline, CDR1 SGHRS and CDR2 YFSETQ. The V end lost 5 bases, the J end lost 5 bases, and 16 bases lay between the germline ends. CDR3 residues: CASRPGEGGTEAFF. CDR3 nucleotides: TGCGCCAGCAGGCCGGGGGAGGGAGGGACTGAAGCTTTCTTT.

In DNA form, the CDR3 reads TGCAGCGTGGACAGGGGGATTACTGAAGCTTTCTTT. As protein: CSVDRGITEAFF. This chain connects TRBV29-1 to TRBJ1-1; 10 nucleotides match TRBD1. Germline CDR1 reads SQVTM; CDR2 reads ANQGSEA. The CDR3 spans 12 residues. Germline trimming cut 6 bases from V and 5 bases from J; bases unmatched to any gene: 3.

The chain employs TRBV5-1 and TRBJ2-7, with D perhaps matching TRBD1 (5 bases). Trimming cost V 7 bases and J 2 bases, with 10 bases left between them. This CDR3 is built from 12 residues. Germline V lookup: CDR1 SGHRS, CDR2 YFSETQ. The CDR3 spells CASGQGPYEQYF. The CDR3 bases are TGCGCCAGCGGCCAGGGCCCCTACGAGCAGTACTTC.

The chain couples TRBV7-2 to TRBJ2-3, with 7 bases lining up with TRBD2. The CDR3 is 16 amino acids. With V trimmed by 1 base and J by 3 bases, 7 bases remained unmatched. Germline V gene data show CDR1 as SGHTA and CDR2 as FQGNSA. The CDR3 bases are TGTGCCAGCAGCTTAGTGGGGTGGGGGGGGACAGATACGCAGTATTTT. This translates into CASSLVGWGGTDTQYF. The variable domain in full, completed from reference TRBV7-2 and TRBJ2-3, reads GAGVSQSPSNKVTEKGKDVELRCDPISGHTALYWYRQSLGQGLEFLIYFQGNSAPDKSGLPSDRFSAERTGGSVSTLTIQRTQQEDSAVYLCASSLVGWGGTDTQYFGPGTRLTVL.